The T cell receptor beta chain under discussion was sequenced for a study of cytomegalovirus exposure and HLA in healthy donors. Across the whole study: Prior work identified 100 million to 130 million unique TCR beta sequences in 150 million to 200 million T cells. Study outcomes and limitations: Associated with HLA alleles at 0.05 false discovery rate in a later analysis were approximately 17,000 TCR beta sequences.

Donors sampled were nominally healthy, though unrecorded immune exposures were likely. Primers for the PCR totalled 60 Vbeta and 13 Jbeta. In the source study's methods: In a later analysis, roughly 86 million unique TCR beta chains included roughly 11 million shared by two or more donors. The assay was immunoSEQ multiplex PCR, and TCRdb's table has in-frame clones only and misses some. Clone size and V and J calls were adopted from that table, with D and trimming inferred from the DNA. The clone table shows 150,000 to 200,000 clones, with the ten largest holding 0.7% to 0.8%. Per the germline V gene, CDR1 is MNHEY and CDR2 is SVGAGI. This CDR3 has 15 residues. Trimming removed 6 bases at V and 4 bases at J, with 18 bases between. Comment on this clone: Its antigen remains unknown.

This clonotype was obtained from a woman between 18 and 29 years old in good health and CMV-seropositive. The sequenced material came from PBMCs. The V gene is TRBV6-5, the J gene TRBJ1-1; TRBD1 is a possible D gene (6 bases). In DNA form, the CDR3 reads TGTGCCAGCAGCCAAAGGGGGATCGCGGGCACTGAAGCTTTCTTT. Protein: CASSQRGIAGTEAFF.